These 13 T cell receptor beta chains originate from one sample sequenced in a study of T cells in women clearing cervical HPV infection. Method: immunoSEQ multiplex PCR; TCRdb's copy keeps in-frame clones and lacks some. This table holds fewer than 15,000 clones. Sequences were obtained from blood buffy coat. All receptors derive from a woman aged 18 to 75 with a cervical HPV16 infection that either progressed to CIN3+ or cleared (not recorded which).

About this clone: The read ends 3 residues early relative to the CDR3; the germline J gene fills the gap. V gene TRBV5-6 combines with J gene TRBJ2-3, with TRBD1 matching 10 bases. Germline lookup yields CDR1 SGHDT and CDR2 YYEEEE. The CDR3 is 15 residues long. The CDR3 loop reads CASSFGQGVQETQYF. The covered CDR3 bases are TGTGCCAGCAGCTTCGGACAGGGGGTCCAAGAGACG.

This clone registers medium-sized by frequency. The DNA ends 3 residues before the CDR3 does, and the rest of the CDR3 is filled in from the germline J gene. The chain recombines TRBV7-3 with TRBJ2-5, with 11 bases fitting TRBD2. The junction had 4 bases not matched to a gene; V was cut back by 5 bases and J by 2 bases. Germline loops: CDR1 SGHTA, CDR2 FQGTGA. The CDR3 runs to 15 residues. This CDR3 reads CASSSTSGGQETQYF. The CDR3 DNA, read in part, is TGTGCCAGCAGCAGCACTAGCGGGGGTCAAGAGACC.

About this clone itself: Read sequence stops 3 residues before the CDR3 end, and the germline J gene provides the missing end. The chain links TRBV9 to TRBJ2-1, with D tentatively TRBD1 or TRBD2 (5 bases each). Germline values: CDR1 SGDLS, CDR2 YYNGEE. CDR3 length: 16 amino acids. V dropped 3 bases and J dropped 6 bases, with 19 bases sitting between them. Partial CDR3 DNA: TGTGCCAGCAGCGCTCCAGGGAGAGGGTACGGCAATGAG. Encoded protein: CASSAPGRGYGNE. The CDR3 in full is CASSAPGRGYGNEQFF.

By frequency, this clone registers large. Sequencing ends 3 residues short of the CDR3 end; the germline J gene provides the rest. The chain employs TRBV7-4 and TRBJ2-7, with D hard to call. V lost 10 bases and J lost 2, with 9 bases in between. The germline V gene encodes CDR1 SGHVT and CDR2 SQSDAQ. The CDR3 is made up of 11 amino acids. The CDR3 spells CATPRTYEQYF. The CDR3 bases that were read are TGTGCCACCCCCAGAACCTACGAG.

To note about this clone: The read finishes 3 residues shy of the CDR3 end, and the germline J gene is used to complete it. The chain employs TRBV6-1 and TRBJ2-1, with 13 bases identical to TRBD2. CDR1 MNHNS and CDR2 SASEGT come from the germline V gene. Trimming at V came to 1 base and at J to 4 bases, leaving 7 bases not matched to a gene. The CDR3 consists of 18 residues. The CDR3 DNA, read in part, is TGTGCCAGCAGTGAAGACAACTTACTAGCGGGGGGGTACAATGAG. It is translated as CASSEDNLLAGGYNE. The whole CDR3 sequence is CASSEDNLLAGGYNEQFF.

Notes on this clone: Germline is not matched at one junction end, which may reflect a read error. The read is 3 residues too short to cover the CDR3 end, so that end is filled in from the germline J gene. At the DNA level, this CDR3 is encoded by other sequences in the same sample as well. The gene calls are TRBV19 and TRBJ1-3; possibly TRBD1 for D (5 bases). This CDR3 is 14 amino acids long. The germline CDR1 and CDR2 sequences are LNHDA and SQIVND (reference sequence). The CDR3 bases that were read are TGTGCCAGTAGTATACAGACAGCTGGAAACACG. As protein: CASSIQTAGNT. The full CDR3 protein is CASSIQTAGNTIYF.

Incomplete CDR3 DNA: TGCAGTGCAAGACAGGGGGCGAGGGAGACC. It codes for CSARQGARET. The CDR3 as a whole reads CSARQGARETQYF. The chain links TRBV20-1 to TRBJ2-5; 10 bases line up with TRBD1. The CDR3 end lies 3 residues beyond the end of the read and is filled in from the germline J gene. In germline, CDR1 is DFQATT, CDR2 SNEGSKA (reference sequence). V gave up 6 bases and J gave up 5 bases; unmatched junction bases: 6. The CDR3 consists of 13 residues.

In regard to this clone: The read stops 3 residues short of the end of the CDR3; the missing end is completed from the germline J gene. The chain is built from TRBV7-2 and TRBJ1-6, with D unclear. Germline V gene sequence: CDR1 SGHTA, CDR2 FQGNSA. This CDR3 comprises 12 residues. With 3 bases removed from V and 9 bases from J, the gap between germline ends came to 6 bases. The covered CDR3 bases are TGTGCCAGCAGCTTTCGTAGTTCACCC. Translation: CASSFRSSP. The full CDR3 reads CASSFRSSPLHF.

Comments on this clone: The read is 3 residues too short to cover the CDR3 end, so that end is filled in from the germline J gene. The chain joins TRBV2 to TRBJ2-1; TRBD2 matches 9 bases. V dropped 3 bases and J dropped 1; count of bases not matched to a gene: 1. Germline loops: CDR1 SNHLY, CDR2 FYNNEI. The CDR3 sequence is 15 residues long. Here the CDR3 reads CASSDSGGSYNEQFF. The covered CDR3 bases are TGTGCCAGCAGTGATAGCGGGGGATCCTACAATGAG. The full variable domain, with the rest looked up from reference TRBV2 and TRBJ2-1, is EPEVTQTPSHQVTQMGQEVILRCVPISNHLYFYWYRQILGQKVEFLVSFYNNEISEKSEIFDDQFSVERPDGSNFTLKIRSTKLEDSAMYFCASSDSGGSYNEQFFGPGTRLTVL.

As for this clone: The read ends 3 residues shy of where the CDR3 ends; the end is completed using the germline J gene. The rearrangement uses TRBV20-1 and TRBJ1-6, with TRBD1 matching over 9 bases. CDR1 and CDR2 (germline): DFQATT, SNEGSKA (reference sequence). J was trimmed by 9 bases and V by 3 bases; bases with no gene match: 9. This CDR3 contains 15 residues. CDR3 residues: CSARHRDRVASPLHF. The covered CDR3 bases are TGCAGTGCTAGGCACCGGGACAGGGTCGCTTCACCC.

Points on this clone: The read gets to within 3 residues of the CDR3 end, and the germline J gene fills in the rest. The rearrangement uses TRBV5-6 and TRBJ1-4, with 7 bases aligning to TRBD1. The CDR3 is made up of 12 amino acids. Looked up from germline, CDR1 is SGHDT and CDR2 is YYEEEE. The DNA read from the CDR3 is TGTGCCAGCAGACAGGGGAATTCACCA. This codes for CASRQGNSP. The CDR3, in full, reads CASRQGNSPLFF. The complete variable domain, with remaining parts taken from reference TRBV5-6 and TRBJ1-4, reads DAGVTQSPTHLIKTRGQQVTLRCSPKSGHDTVSWYQQALGQGPQFIFQYYEEEERQRGNFPDRFSGHQFPNYSSELNVNALLLGDSALYLCASRQGNSPLFFGSGTQLSVL.

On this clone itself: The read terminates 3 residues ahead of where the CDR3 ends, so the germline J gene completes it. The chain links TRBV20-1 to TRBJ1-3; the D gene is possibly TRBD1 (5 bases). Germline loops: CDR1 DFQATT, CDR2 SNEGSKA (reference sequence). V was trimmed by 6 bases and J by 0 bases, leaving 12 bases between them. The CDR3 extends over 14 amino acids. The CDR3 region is CSASRGPSGNTIYF. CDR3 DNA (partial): TGCAGTGCGTCTAGGGGCCCCTCTGGAAACACC.

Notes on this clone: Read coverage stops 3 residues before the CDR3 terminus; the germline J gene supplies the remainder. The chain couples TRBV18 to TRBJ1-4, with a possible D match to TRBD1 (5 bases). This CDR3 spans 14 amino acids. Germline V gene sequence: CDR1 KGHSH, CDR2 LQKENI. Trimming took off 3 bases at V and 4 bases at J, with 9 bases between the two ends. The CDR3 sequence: CASSPRGNNEKLFF. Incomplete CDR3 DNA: TGTGCCAGCTCACCCCGGGGGAATAATGAAAAA.